This T cell receptor (beta chain) came from a study of cytomegalovirus exposure and HLA in healthy donors. As for the study in general: Counted in an early data release were tens of millions of unique TCRs from HLA-typed donors. Study-level points and caveats: Prior analysis indicated that the majority of TCR beta V segments exhibited productivity approximately 90% or approximately 30% of the time. Sequencing likely produced, as an artifact, a cluster of highly shared sequence variants.

The germline gives CDR1 SEHNR, CDR2 FQNEAQ (reference sequence). The V end lost 10 bases, the J end lost 0 bases, and 13 bases lay between the germline ends. CDR3 length equals 14 residues. PCR was performed using 60 Vbeta and 13 Jbeta primers. Sequencing was performed with immunoSEQ multiplex PCR; in TCRdb, only in-frame clones are kept and a portion is missing. The sample has approximately 69,000 clones, 60% to 85% seen once. The study sampled nominally healthy donors, though unrecorded immune exposures were likely. With respect to this clone: Antigen unknown.

The specimen was PBMCs. The rearrangement joins TRBV7-9 to TRBJ2-1; D might be TRBD1 (5 bases). This receptor was obtained from a man aged 18 to 30 in good health and CMV-seronegative. CDR3 residues: CATQTESSYNEQFF. The CDR3 DNA follows: TGTGCCACCCAGACAGAGAGCTCCTACAATGAGCAGTTCTTC.